One sample yielded the 20 T cell receptor beta chains listed below, sequenced in a study of vaccination and CD4 T cells after COVID-19. At the Johns Hopkins FTIC core, DNA taken from cultured CD4+ T cells was sequenced by way of the Oncomine TCR Beta short-read assay. A single record per CDR3 protein comes from TCRdb applying MiXCR to the PCR reads. This table holds some 11,000 distinct CDR3 sequences, about 40% found once. These receptors lack a known antigen. As to treatment: roughly 10-day PBMC culture with coronavirus spike peptide pools or control peptides (ViraFEST assay). Sample: CD4+ T cells from blood, cultured in vitro. The receptors here all came from a human donor who had recovered from COVID-19.

There are a few counts of this clonotype. V and J are TRBV6-1 and TRBJ1-2; the match to TRBD1 covers 9 bases. After removal of 7 bases from V and 2 bases from J, the junction contained 2 bases not matched to a gene. Germline CDR1 is MNHNS and CDR2 is SASEGT. The CDR3 runs to 13 residues. The CDR3 DNA sequence: TGTGCCAGCATCGGACAGGGGAACTATGGCTACACCTTC. Translated, it gives CASIGQGNYGYTF.

V usage is TRBV6-5 and J usage is TRBJ1-3; the match to TRBD1 covers 10 bases. Germline CDR1 reads MNHEY; CDR2 reads SVGAGI. The CDR3 spans 18 residues. V trimming: 4 bases; J trimming: 2 bases; junction bases outside the gene matches: 11. CDR3 coding DNA: TGTGCCAGCAGTTGGGACAGGGGAAGGGGGGGGCCTGGAAACACCATATATTTT. This encodes CASSWDRGRGGPGNTIYF.

The rearrangement links TRBV12-3 or TRBV12-4 to TRBJ1-2; D is unresolved. The CDR3 spans 13 residues. Trimming stripped 1 base from V and 4 bases from J, with 7 bases between. The CDR3 nucleotides are TGTGCCAGCAGTTTAGGGAGAGGCTATGGCTACACCTTC. Translating gives CASSLGRGYGYTF.

This clonotype was seen a handful of times. The rearrangement joins TRBV30 to TRBJ2-7, with D possibly called TRBD1 or TRBD2 (5 bases each). Germline loops: CDR1 GTSNPN, CDR2 SVGIG (reference sequence). The CDR3 has 13 amino acids. Trimming removed 0 bases from V and 9 bases from J, with 15 bases in between. DNA of the CDR3: TGTGCCTGGAGTGTTCGGGACGGGGATAGGCAGTACTTC. Protein product: CAWSVRDGDRQYF.

This clonotype was counted a few times. V usage is TRBV6-1 and J usage is TRBJ1-5, with a possible D match to TRBD1 (6 bases). Per the germline V gene, CDR1 is MNHNS and CDR2 is SASEGT. Trimming stripped 5 bases from V and 2 bases from J, with 13 bases between. The CDR3 covers 15 residues. CDR3 sequence reads: CASSPTGWGNQPQHF. In nucleotides, the CDR3 is TGTGCCAGCAGTCCCACAGGGTGGGGCAATCAGCCCCAGCATTTT.

The chain carries TRBV30 and TRBJ2-5; D assignment may be TRBD1 or TRBD2 (5 bases each). The V gene's germline CDR1 is GTSNPN and CDR2 SVGIG (reference sequence). V was trimmed by 3 bases and J by 5 bases, leaving 13 bases between them. The CDR3 is made up of 13 amino acids. The CDR3 DNA reads as TGTGCCTGGAGCCGGGGCGGTCAGGAGACCCAGTACTTC. The encoded protein is CAWSRGGQETQYF.

This chain's CDR3 is CSARDYGRRPDSYEQYF. The DNA of the CDR3 is TGCAGTGCTAGAGATTACGGCCGCAGGCCAGACTCCTACGAGCAGTACTTC. The gene calls are TRBV20-1 and TRBJ2-7; D gene ambiguous. Trimming left V 0 bases short and J 0 bases short, with 18 bases between. CDR3 length equals 17 residues. CDR1 and CDR2 (germline): DFQATT, SNEGSKA (reference sequence).

This sequence joins TRBV6-1 and TRBJ2-2; 9 positions agree with TRBD2. Germline values: CDR1 MNHNS, CDR2 SASEGT. The CDR3 contains 19 residues. The J segment lost 2 bases and the V segment lost 5 bases, leaving 15 bases of the junction unmatched. The DNA for the CDR3 is TGTGCCAGCAGTCCCCCCGCGGGAGGGGGCCAACCTAACACCGGGGAGCTGTTTTTT. Its translation: CASSPPAGGGQPNTGELFF.

A few counts support this clonotype. The rearrangement links TRBV19 to TRBJ1-3; no definite D call. V was trimmed by 1 base and J by 6 bases, leaving 10 bases between them. Looked up from germline, CDR1 is LNHDA and CDR2 is SQIVND (reference sequence). The CDR3 has 14 amino acids. DNA for the CDR3: TGTGCCAGTAGTATAGTCGGGGTAGAAAACACCATATATTTT. Translation gives CASSIVGVENTIYF.

This rearrangement joins TRBV11-2 to TRBJ2-3; no firm D call. Germline loops: CDR1 SGHAT, CDR2 FQNNGV. The V and J ends lost 4 bases and 1 base respectively, with 9 bases between them. CDR3 length equals 14 residues. The CDR3 region is CASSSSDRTDTQYF. CDR3 sequence (DNA): TGTGCCAGCAGCTCCTCGGACCGCACAGATACGCAGTATTTT.

This CDR3 reads CSVVLLAGGRETQYF. The CDR3 coding sequence is TGCAGCGTTGTTTTACTAGCGGGGGGCCGAGAGACCCAGTACTTC. The chain joins TRBV29-1 to TRBJ2-5; 12 nucleotides agree with TRBD2. V lost 4 bases to trimming and J lost 4 bases; unmatched junction nucleotides: 7. The CDR3 is made up of 15 amino acids. CDR1 is SQVTM, CDR2 ANQGSEA, per germline.

J is TRBJ1-4 and V is TRBV20-1, with D tentatively TRBD1 (5 bases). CDR1 DFQATT and CDR2 SNEGSKA come from the germline V gene (reference sequence). This CDR3 has 14 amino acids. V lost 3 bases and J lost 7, with 15 bases in between. The CDR3 DNA reads as TGCAGTGCTAGTCCGGGGGGTAGAAGTGAAAAACTGTTTTTT. Its translation: CSASPGGRSEKLFF.

In its sample, this clonotype is medium-sized (0.01 to 0.1%). This chain joins TRBV7-2 and TRBJ2-3, with 8 nucleotides matching TRBD1. The trim removed 5 bases at V and 3 bases at J, leaving 7 bases unmatched. The germline V gene has CDR1 SGHTA and CDR2 FQGNSA. This CDR3 region has 15 residues. The chain's CDR3 is CASSDGQGRTDTQYF. In nucleotides, the CDR3 is TGTGCCAGCAGCGACGGACAGGGACGAACAGATACGCAGTATTTT.

This rearrangement joins TRBV12-3 or TRBV12-4 to TRBJ1-3; the match to TRBD1 covers 8 bases. This CDR3 is built from 15 residues. V shed 5 bases and J 0 bases; nucleotides not matched to a gene: 3. The CDR3: CASSTDRASGNTIYF. The CDR3, as DNA: TGTGCCAGCAGTACGGACAGGGCCTCTGGAAACACCATATATTTT.

The V call is TRBV5-1, the J call TRBJ1-1, with D possibly being TRBD1 (6 bases). Germline values: CDR1 SGHRS, CDR2 YFSETQ. V shed 3 bases and J shed 6 bases, with 12 bases lying between them. This CDR3 contains 13 residues. In DNA, the CDR3 is TGCGCCAGCAGCTCAGGGGAGTGGCCTGAAGCTTTCTTT. This gives the protein CASSSGEWPEAFF.

The chain is built from TRBV7-8 and TRBJ2-1; D gene uncertain. The CDR3 is made up of 14 amino acids. V lost 7 bases and J lost 4, with 14 bases in between. CDR1 and CDR2 (germline): SGHVS, FQNEAQ. Written as DNA, the CDR3 is TGTGCCAGCATCCAACGCGAGACTTACAATGAGCAGTTCTTC. Protein product: CASIQRETYNEQFF. Drawing the rest from reference TRBV7-8 and TRBJ2-1, the complete variable domain is GAGVSQSPRYKVAKRGQDVALRCDPISGHVSLFWYQQALGQGPEFLTYFQNEAQLDKSGLPSDRFFAERPEGSVSTLKIQRTQQEDSAVYLCASIQRETYNEQFFGPGTRLTVL.

There are a few counts of this clonotype. J is TRBJ1-2 and V is TRBV12-5, with D perhaps TRBD1 (6 bases). This CDR3 has 15 residues. Germline CDR1 reads LGHNT; CDR2 reads FRNRAP. Between the trimmed V and J ends, which lost 4 bases and 2 bases, there was a span of 14 bases. CDR3 sequence (DNA): TGTGCTAGTGGTTGGACCCTCACAGGGAACTATGGCTACACCTTC. Translating gives CASGWTLTGNYGYTF.

The chain couples TRBV10-2 to TRBJ1-1; unclear D gene. Trimming left V 7 bases short and J 1 base short, with 10 bases between. This CDR3 has 13 residues. The germline V gene encodes CDR1 WSHSY and CDR2 SAAADI. CDR3 DNA sequence: TGCGCCAGCATTAAAGACGGGAACACTGAAGCTTTCTTT. Translated: CASIKDGNTEAFF.

The chain combines TRBV2 with TRBJ2-3; unclear D gene. The CDR3 runs to 14 residues. The V and J ends lost 3 bases and 4 bases respectively, with 11 bases between them. Germline CDR1 SNHLY, CDR2 FYNNEI. CDR3 sequence: CASSDRSSADTQYF. DNA of the CDR3: TGTGCCAGCAGTGATAGGTCATCGGCAGATACGCAGTATTTT.

The CDR3 is CASSIGTGRTNYGYTF. DNA for the CDR3: TGTGCCAGTAGTATAGGGACAGGGAGGACTAACTATGGCTACACCTTC. V usage is TRBV19 and J usage is TRBJ1-2, with 8 bases fitting TRBD1. This CDR3 is 16 amino acids long. The V and J ends lost 1 base and 0 bases, in that order; junction bases with no gene match: 4. Germline V gene sequence: CDR1 LNHDA, CDR2 SQIVND (reference sequence).